The 24 T cell receptor beta chains listed next were all sequenced from one sample in a study of CD8+ T cells in alopecia areata. Following extraction, RNA underwent reverse transcription to cDNA, which served as the sequencing template. Sequencing was performed with immunoSEQ multiplex PCR; in TCRdb, only in-frame clones are kept and a portion is missing. The sample records roughly 150,000 clones, 50% to 60% being singletons. Sequenced sample: CD4+ T cells sorted from blood. The receptors were sampled from a human donor in good health.

This sequence joins TRBV6-1 and TRBJ2-7, with 7 bases identical to TRBD1. J was trimmed by 7 bases and V by 4 bases; bases with no gene match: 4. The CDR3 extends over 12 amino acids. Germline CDR1 is MNHNS and CDR2 is SASEGT. CDR3 sequence reads: CASSVTGVEQYF. The CDR3 DNA reads as TGTGCCAGCAGTGTTACAGGGGTAGAGCAGTACTTC.

V gene TRBV27 combines with J gene TRBJ2-1; TRBD2 matches 14 bases. Germline V gene data show CDR1 as MNHEY and CDR2 as SMNVEV (reference sequence). The V segment lost 4 bases and the J segment 10 bases; nucleotides outside the gene matches: 6. The CDR3 spans 15 residues. The DNA for the CDR3 is TGTGCCAGCAGTTCCCGACTAGCGGGAGGGCCCGAGCAGTTCTTC. It translates to CASSSRLAGGPEQFF.

This clone was seen a few times. V gene TRBV13 combines with J gene TRBJ2-1, with D unclear. There are 14 residues in the CDR3. The germline V and J ends were trimmed by 0 bases and 5 bases, with 8 bases remaining between them. Germline V gene data show CDR1 as PRHDT and CDR2 as FYEKMQ (reference sequence). The CDR3 loop reads CASSLGRVNNEQFF. CDR3 nucleotides: TGTGCCAGCAGCTTAGGCAGAGTTAACAATGAGCAGTTCTTC.

This clone was recorded a few times. The rearrangement uses TRBV4-1 and TRBJ2-5, with a weak D call TRBD1 (6 bases). The CDR3 is 14 amino acids. Germline CDR1 reads MGHRA; CDR2 reads YSYEKL. Trimming shortened V by 2 bases and J by 5 bases, and 12 bases separated the two germline ends. CDR3 sequence (DNA): TGCGCCAGCAGCCAATTAGGGCAGGGGGAGACCCAGTACTTC. Translation gives CASSQLGQGETQYF.

This clone was picked up a small number of times. This chain uses TRBV9 with TRBJ1-2; D not certain. The CDR3 contains 14 residues. Germline CDR1 SGDLS, CDR2 YYNGEE. The germline V and J ends were trimmed by 4 bases and 4 bases, with 14 bases remaining between them. The CDR3 nucleotides read TGTGCCAGCAGCCCAGAGGGCGGAAGCTATGGCTACACCTTC. Its protein is CASSPEGGSYGYTF.

The V gene is TRBV2, the J gene TRBJ2-7; unclear D gene. This CDR3 comprises 17 residues. V lost 0 bases and J lost 0, with 15 bases in between. Germline V CDR1 and CDR2: SNHLY, FYNNEI. CDR3 protein: CASSEAPGPFDSYEQYF. In DNA, the CDR3 is TGTGCCAGCAGTGAAGCCCCAGGTCCGTTCGACTCCTACGAGCAGTACTTC.

This chain connects TRBV29-1 to TRBJ2-1; 7 bases line up with TRBD1. The J segment lost 3 bases and the V segment lost 7 bases, leaving 9 bases of the junction unmatched. Looked up from germline, CDR1 is SQVTM and CDR2 is ANQGSEA. The CDR3 is 14 residues long. The DNA of the CDR3 is TGCAGCGGGAATTACAGGGGAGTCTACAATGAGCAGTTCTTC. This encodes CSGNYRGVYNEQFF.

This clone appeared once. The V and J genes are TRBV29-1 and TRBJ2-1; D gene unclear. The CDR3 spans 13 residues. Germline-derived CDR1 and CDR2 are SQVTM and ANQGSEA. The V gene lost 2 bases and the J gene lost 6 bases, with 11 bases spanning the gap. In DNA form, the CDR3 reads TGCAGCGTTGAACTTGACGTGGGCAATGAGCAGTTCTTC. This translates into CSVELDVGNEQFF.

This chain uses TRBV5-1 with TRBJ2-5; 9 positions match TRBD2. V lost 2 bases, J lost 4 bases, and 12 bases stayed unmatched. CDR1 and CDR2 from the germline V gene are SGHRS and YFSETQ. CDR3 length: 17 amino acids. The CDR3 DNA follows: TGCGCCAGCAGCTTCCAGCCTAGCGGGATAGTTGGAGAGACCCAGTACTTC. This gives the protein CASSFQPSGIVGETQYF.

The chain joins TRBV11-1 to TRBJ1-2, with D possibly matching TRBD1 (6 bases). The CDR3 extends over 13 amino acids. CDR1 is SGHAT, CDR2 FQDESV, per germline (reference sequence). V was cut by 3 bases and J by 7 bases, with 12 bases left in between. DNA for the CDR3: TGTGCCAGCAGCTTGGGGGACAAAGGTGGCTACACCTTC. Translated, it gives CASSLGDKGGYTF.

The CDR3 bases are TGTGCCAGCAGTATGCCCTATTCGGGCGATACGCAGTATTTT. This codes for CASSMPYSGDTQYF. The chain uses TRBV5-6 and TRBJ2-3; D not resolved. Trimming left V 5 bases short and J 6 bases short, with 16 bases between. Germline V gene data show CDR1 as SGHDT and CDR2 as YYEEEE. The CDR3 has 14 amino acids.

The V gene is TRBV4-1, the J gene TRBJ2-3; D might be TRBD2 (6 bases). V lost 2 bases and J lost 8, with 23 bases in between. The CDR3 is made up of 17 amino acids. Germline CDR1 is MGHRA and CDR2 is YSYEKL. The CDR3 spells CASSQPEILSRRGTQYF. CDR3 nucleotide sequence: TGCGCCAGCAGCCAACCCGAGATCCTCAGTAGGCGGGGTACGCAGTATTTT.

This clone was seen just once. DNA of the CDR3: TGCGCCAGCAGCCTCACTACCACAGATACGCAGTATTTT. Translation: CASSLTTTDTQYF. This chain links TRBV4-1 with TRBJ2-3; no firm D call. The germline CDR1 and CDR2 sequences are MGHRA and YSYEKL. The V gene lost 4 bases and the J gene lost 2 bases, with 7 bases spanning the gap. This CDR3 region has 13 residues.

This clone was recorded a few times. The J gene is TRBJ2-3, the V gene TRBV7-8; weak D call: TRBD2 (5 bases). Per the germline V gene, CDR1 is SGHVS and CDR2 is FQNEAQ. V was trimmed by 7 bases and J by 7 bases, leaving 18 bases between them. The CDR3 covers 14 residues. CDR3 DNA: TGTGCCAGCAAAGTTCGGATCCTAGCAAATACGCAGTATTTT. Protein: CASKVRILANTQYF.

V is TRBV18 and J is TRBJ2-4, with a tentative D call TRBD1 (5 bases). From germline, CDR1 is KGHSH and CDR2 LQKENI. Trimming removed 8 bases at V and 3 bases at J, with 11 bases between. This CDR3 is 13 amino acids long. DNA for the CDR3: TGTGCCAGCCTCGGGCAGGGCAAAAACATTCAGTACTTC. Its protein product is CASLGQGKNIQYF.

This clone showed up just a few times. The V and J genes are TRBV6-5 and TRBJ2-7, with a possible D match to TRBD2 (5 bases). V lost 4 bases and J lost 7, with 20 bases in between. CDR3 size: 15 residues. Germline V lookup: CDR1 MNHEY, CDR2 SVGAGI. The CDR3: CASSSRAGVIREQYF. The DNA of the CDR3 is TGTGCCAGCAGTTCCCGGGCCGGGGTTATCAGAGAGCAGTACTTC.

The chain carries TRBV5-1 and TRBJ2-3, with 7 bases aligning to TRBD2. Trimming at V came to 3 bases and at J to 5 bases, leaving 9 bases not matched to a gene. The CDR3 is 15 residues long. Germline V gene lookup returns CDR1 SGHRS and CDR2 YFSETQ. The CDR3 region is CASSSWGGREDTQYF. The DNA for the CDR3 is TGCGCCAGCAGCTCTTGGGGGGGACGTGAAGATACGCAGTATTTT.

The J gene is TRBJ2-7, the V gene TRBV6-1, with 7 bases identical to TRBD1. CDR1 MNHNS and CDR2 SASEGT come from the germline V gene. The CDR3 is made up of 14 amino acids. V lost 6 bases and J lost 7; bases outside the gene matches: 12. CDR3 sequence reads: CASSQGTVLQEQYF. CDR3 in DNA: TGTGCCAGCAGCCAAGGGACAGTCCTACAGGAGCAGTACTTC.

The CDR3 here is CAISRILEMSYEQYF. CDR3 nucleotide sequence: TGTGCCATCAGCCGTATACTAGAAATGTCCTACGAGCAGTACTTC. The chain carries TRBV10-3 and TRBJ2-7; the D gene is possibly TRBD2 (5 bases). Trimming cost V 6 bases and J 1 base, with 16 bases left between them. Germline CDR1 is ENHRY and CDR2 is SYGVKD. The CDR3 is 15 amino acids.

This clone was observed a handful of times. This chain links TRBV7-9 with TRBJ2-7, with 8 bases that match TRBD2. Germline-derived CDR1 and CDR2 are SEHNR and FQNEAQ (reference sequence). J lost 4 bases, V lost 1 base, and 9 bases had no gene match. The CDR3 runs to 16 residues. DNA of the CDR3: TGTGCCAGCAGCTTAGGGGGCAGCGGGAGTATGTACGAGCAGTACTTC. Encoded protein: CASSLGGSGSMYEQYF. The full variable domain, completed using reference TRBV7-9 and TRBJ2-7, is DTGVSQNPRHKITKRGQNVTFRCDPISEHNRLYWYRQTLGQGPEFLTYFQNEAQLEKSRLLSDRFSAERPKGSFSTLEIQRTEQGDSAMYLCASSLGGSGSMYEQYFGPGTRLTVT.

This rearrangement joins TRBV28 to TRBJ2-3, with 10 nucleotides matching TRBD2. The V gene end was trimmed by 6 bases and the J gene end by 5 bases; junction bases not matched to a gene: 11. The CDR3 runs 16 residues. Germline loops: CDR1 MDHEN, CDR2 SYDVKM. The CDR3 nucleotides are TGTGCCAGCAGCACCTGGGGAGCGGGAGGGGTAGATACGCAGTATTTT. The encoded protein is CASSTWGAGGVDTQYF.

This clone has just one count. At one boundary the junction diverges from the germline segment, which might be a read error. CDR3 nucleotide sequence: TGCGCCAGCAACCAAGTGGTCCAGTCTCATGGCTACACCTTC. Its protein product is CASNQVVQSHGYTF. The gene calls are TRBV4-1 and TRBJ1-2; D call uncertain. Per the germline V gene, CDR1 is MGHRA and CDR2 is YSYEKL. CDR3 size: 14 residues.

The gene calls are TRBV28 and TRBJ1-1; a weak D match, TRBD1 (6 bases). The CDR3 extends over 13 amino acids. Trimming removed 8 bases at V and 11 bases at J, with 21 bases between. Germline V CDR1 and CDR2: MDHEN, SYDVKM. CDR3 sequence reads: CASGAEIRGRAFF. CDR3 DNA: TGTGCCAGCGGGGCAGAAATACGGGGGCGGGCTTTCTTT. Combining the CDR3 with reference TRBV28 and TRBJ1-1 gives the whole variable domain DVKVTQSSRYLVKRTGEKVFLECVQDMDHENMFWYRQDPGLGLRLIYFSYDVKMKEKGDIPEGYSVSREKKERFSLILESASTNQTSMYLCASGAEIRGRAFFGQGTRLTVV.

The rearrangement uses TRBV2 and TRBJ1-5; D remains ambiguous. Deletions cut 6 bases from V and 7 bases from J, with 13 bases between. The CDR3 totals 13 residues. Germline-derived CDR1 and CDR2 are SNHLY and FYNNEI. CDR3 DNA: TGTGCCAGCAGGACGGACGGAGAACAGCCCCAGCATTTT. Encoded protein: CASRTDGEQPQHF.